Shown below are 9 T cell receptor beta chains from a single sample sequenced in a study of cytomegalovirus exposure and HLA in healthy donors. The PCR employed 60 Vbeta primers together with 13 Jbeta primers. Measured with immunoSEQ multiplex PCR; TCRdb has only the in-frame clones, and not every one. This sample has 110,000 or so clones, with 77% found just once. The sequenced material came from PBMCs. The receptors were sampled from a man aged 18 to 30 in good health and CMV-seropositive.

The rearrangement uses TRBV19 and TRBJ2-5; 10 nucleotides match TRBD2. There are 16 residues in the CDR3. V shed 4 bases and J 4 bases; nucleotides not matched to a gene: 9. Germline CDR1 is LNHDA and CDR2 is SQIVND (reference sequence). The CDR3 sequence is CASSTQTAGGPETQYF. CDR3 DNA: TGTGCCAGTAGTACCCAGACAGCGGGGGGGCCAGAGACCCAGTACTTC.

This chain joins TRBV6-5 and TRBJ1-2; 7 nucleotides match TRBD1. Trimming removed 0 bases from V and 5 bases from J; junction bases left unmatched: 6. This CDR3 is 15 amino acids long. Germline CDR1 and CDR2: MNHEY and SVGAGI. CDR3 sequence (DNA): TGTGCCAGCAGTTACTCGAGGGGGCATAGGTATGGCTACACCTTC. Residues: CASSYSRGHRYGYTF.

The rearrangement joins TRBV7-9 to TRBJ1-2, with D maybe TRBD1 (5 bases). The V end was cut by 1 base, the J end by 5 bases, with 20 bases between. CDR1 and CDR2 from the germline V gene are SEHNR and FQNEAQ (reference sequence). The CDR3 contains 17 residues. CDR3 amino acids: CASSLDETELWSYGYTF. The CDR3 region has the DNA TGTGCCAGCAGCTTAGACGAGACAGAACTATGGTCGTATGGCTACACCTTC.

This clone was seen once. This chain uses TRBV5-1 with TRBJ2-7, with TRBD2 matching over 13 bases. The CDR3 loop spans 16 amino acids. Germline V gene lookup returns CDR1 SGHRS and CDR2 YFSETQ. V lost 4 bases to trimming and J lost 0 bases; unmatched junction nucleotides: 4. The CDR3 region is CASSGRTSGSSYEQYF. As DNA, the CDR3 is TGCGCCAGCAGCGGCCGGACTAGCGGGAGCTCCTACGAGCAGTACTTC.

V and J are TRBV18 and TRBJ2-7; D possibly corresponds to TRBD1 (5 bases). Trimming left V 2 bases short and J 2 bases short, with 13 bases between. Germline V CDR1 and CDR2: KGHSH, LQKENI. The CDR3 loop spans 15 amino acids. The DNA of the CDR3 is TGTGCCAGCTCACCAACCGAAGGGGCCACCTACGAGCAGTACTTC. This translates into CASSPTEGATYEQYF.

This chain uses TRBV10-3 with TRBJ1-6; no definite D call. This CDR3 region has 16 residues. Germline V gene sequence: CDR1 ENHRY, CDR2 SYGVKD. Trimming removed 3 bases at V and 4 bases at J, with 13 bases between. The CDR3 nucleotides read TGTGCCATCAGTGACGCGGCAGAGCTATATAATTCACCCCTCCACTTT. It codes for CAISDAAELYNSPLHF.

This chain uses TRBV28 with TRBJ2-7; a weak D match, TRBD1 (5 bases). V was clipped by 6 bases and J by 3 bases, with 12 bases between them. The CDR3 contains 13 residues. Germline CDR1 and CDR2: MDHEN and SYDVKM. In DNA form, the CDR3 reads TGTGCCAGCAGATCAGGGTTAGACTACGAGCAGTACTTC. This translates into CASRSGLDYEQYF.

The gene calls are TRBV9 and TRBJ2-1; TRBD2 agrees at 12 bases. The CDR3 length is 17 residues. Trimming cost V 4 bases and J 7 bases; bases outside gene matches: 12. Germline CDR1 SGDLS, CDR2 YYNGEE. This chain's CDR3 is CASSPLAGGLMLNEQFF. For the CDR3, the DNA is TGTGCCAGCAGCCCCCTAGCGGGAGGGTTGATGTTGAATGAGCAGTTCTTC.

V and J are TRBV18 and TRBJ2-1; D gene unclear. This CDR3 contains 13 residues. Trimming left V 1 base short and J 8 bases short, with 9 bases between. Germline CDR1 reads KGHSH; CDR2 reads LQKENI. CDR3 nucleotides: TGTGCCAGCTCACCACGTATTGGAGATGAGCAGTTCTTC. It encodes CASSPRIGDEQFF.